Many counts were recorded for the clone carrying this TCR beta chain. Its specificity is not known. According to the study, TCR beta libraries were built with iRepertoire HTBI primers and CDR3-region Arm-PCR. In TCRdb, the multiplex PCR reads were re-called with MiXCR into one record per CDR3 protein. The repertoire holds fewer than 350,000 distinct CDR3 sequences, 15% to 20% seen once, with less than 45% in the top ten. This entry belongs to a study of regulatory T cells in long-lasting Graves disease. Turning to the study itself: Antithyroid drugs had been taken by newly diagnosed Graves' patients for under 3 months. General study findings and limits: Persistent disease preferred TRBV28, TRBJ1-2 and TRBJ2-5; new disease, TRBV20-1 and TRBJ2-1.

Per germline, CDR1 LNHDA and CDR2 SQIVND (reference sequence). Trimming took 3 bases from V and 4 from J; bases not matched to a gene: 3. The CDR3 consists of 14 residues. This sample's time point: newly diagnosed GD, antithyroid drugs for less than 3 months. Researchers made the TCR library from RNA that was extracted from PBMCs. The chain combines TRBV19 with TRBJ2-1; 7 bases map to TRBD2. The sample consisted of peripheral blood mononuclear cells (PBMCs), taken at new diagnosis, from a patient treated with antithyroid drugs. This sequence was found in a female donor with Graves disease. CDR3 nucleotides: TGTGCCAGTAGTATCAGCGGGAAATACAATGAGCAGTTCTTC. Translating gives CASSISGKYNEQFF.